A selection of T cell receptor beta chains follows, all from one sample in a study of blood T cell repertoires in COVID-19. Sequencing was performed with immunoSEQ multiplex PCR; in TCRdb, only in-frame clones are kept and a portion is missing. The data contain fewer than 350,000 clones, roughly 90% of them seen just once; the ten biggest clones take up 2.3%. The sample taken for sequencing was PBMCs or T cells enriched from blood (not recorded which). The receptors shown here come from a woman in her forties with acute COVID-19. Each CDR3 is given with its conserved first and last residue. D genes are given only for firm matches. Clone sizes are given selectively: once, few, many, or a class where the clone is expanded.

V	size	D	J	CDR3	DNA
TRBV20-1	-	-	TRBJ1-5	CSASPSVDQPQHF	TGCAGTGCTAGTCCCAGTGTGGATCAGCCCCAGCATTTT
TRBV2	-	-	TRBJ1-6	CASRYRPNSPLHF	TGTGCCAGCAGGTACAGGCCAAATTCACCCCTCCACTTT
TRBV19	-	-	TRBJ1-5	CASSPLAVGNQPQHF	TGTGCCAGTAGTCCGCTAGCGGTGGGCAATCAGCCCCAGCATTTT
TRBV10-3	once	TRBD2	TRBJ2-3	CAIAAAGTTDTQYF	TGTGCCATCGCAGCAGCGGGGACCACAGATACGCAGTATTTT
TRBV5-1	-	-	TRBJ1-1	CASSFQGINTEAFF	TGCGCCAGCAGCTTCCAGGGTATTAACACTGAAGCTTTCTTT
TRBV5-1	-	-	TRBJ1-1	CASSLAATGTEAFF	TGCGCCAGCAGCTTGGCCGCCACGGGCACTGAAGCTTTCTTT
TRBV4-3	-	-	TRBJ2-1	CASSQEGGMDNEQFF	TGCGCCAGCAGCCAAGAGGGGGGAATGGACAATGAGCAGTTCTTC
TRBV6-5	-	TRBD1	TRBJ1-2	CASRPPGGAGYGYTF	TGTGCCAGCAGACCCCCAGGGGGCGCGGGCTATGGCTACACCTTC
TRBV6-5	-	TRBD2	TRBJ2-4	CASSLAGGAKNIQYF	TGTGCCAGCAGTTTAGCGGGAGGTGCCAAAAACATTCAGTACTTC
TRBV5-6	few	-	TRBJ1-1	CASSLEGRAAEAFF	TGTGCCAGCAGCCTTGAGGGAAGAGCGGCTGAAGCTTTCTTT
TRBV9	-	-	TRBJ2-3	CASSVGPRGLTDTQYF	TGTGCCAGCAGCGTAGGTCCCAGGGGCCTCACAGATACGCAGTATTTT
TRBV7-8	few	TRBD1	TRBJ1-5	CASSYLTGGLQPQHF	TGTGCCAGCAGCTACTTGACAGGGGGCCTTCAGCCCCAGCATTTT
TRBV6-5	once	TRBD1	TRBJ1-6	CASSQADRVGSPLHF	TGTGCCAGCAGTCAGGCCGACAGGGTGGGTTCACCCCTCCACTTT
TRBV5-1	-	-	TRBJ1-1	CASSAGPRQKHTEAFF	TGCGCCAGCAGCGCCGGGCCCAGACAGAAGCACACTGAAGCTTTCTTT
TRBV7-3	few	-	TRBJ1-1	CASRTTHSNTEAFF	TGTGCCAGCAGGACTACTCACTCGAACACTGAAGCTTTCTTT
TRBV6-5	few	TRBD1	TRBJ1-5	CASSDRVRNQPQHF	TGTGCCAGCAGCGACAGGGTTCGCAATCAGCCCCAGCATTTT
TRBV5-1	few	TRBD1	TRBJ2-7	CASSLLTGAREQYF	TGCGCCAGCAGCTTGTTGACAGGGGCTAGAGAGCAGTACTTC
TRBV2	-	TRBD2	TRBJ2-1	CASSESALAVYNEQFF	TGTGCCAGCAGTGAGAGCGCGCTAGCGGTCTACAATGAGCAGTTCTTC
TRBV19	once	TRBD1	TRBJ1-1	CASSSQQGAKTEAFF	TGTGCCAGTTCTTCACAACAGGGGGCGAAGACTGAAGCTTTCTTT
TRBV6-2/TRBV6-3	-	TRBD2	TRBJ2-1	CASSYSMGLAGGSYNEQFF	TGTGCCAGCAGTTACTCGATGGGACTAGCGGGAGGTTCCTACAATGAGCAGTTCTTC
TRBV28	-	-	TRBJ1-1	CASSLQGPFEAFF	TGTGCCAGCAGTTTGCAGGGGCCTTTTGAAGCTTTCTTT
TRBV28	-	-	TRBJ1-6	CASSFGSPLHF	TGTGCCAGCAGTTTCGGTTCACCCCTCCACTTT
TRBV7-9	-	TRBD2	TRBJ2-1	CASSRDRLAGRFEQFF	TGTGCCAGCAGCCGTGACCGACTAGCCGGTCGGTTTGAGCAGTTCTTC
TRBV5-1	-	-	TRBJ2-2	CASSLISLAQNTGELFF	TGCGCCAGCAGCTTAATCAGCCTAGCGCAAAACACCGGGGAGCTGTTTTTT
TRBV19	-	TRBD1	TRBJ1-3	CASSTTGVRNTIYF	TGTGCCAGTAGTACGACAGGGGTGAGAAACACCATATATTTT
TRBV24-1	-	-	TRBJ1-4	CATSDREKLFF	TGTGCCACCAGTGATCGTGAAAAACTGTTTTTT
TRBV3-1/TRBV3-2	-	-	TRBJ2-6	CASSPQGGTGANVLTF	TGTGCCAGCAGCCCCCAGGGGGGTACTGGGGCCAACGTCCTGACTTTC